This T cell receptor beta chain was sequenced during a study of blood T cell repertoires in COVID-19. Libraries were prepared by immunoSEQ multiplex PCR; TCRdb keeps only in-frame clonotypes and omits some of them. The data show approximately 140,000 clones, 84% seen once. This clonotype was sampled from a woman in her fifties or sixties who had been exposed to COVID-19. Sequencing input: PBMCs or T cells enriched from blood (not recorded which).

CDR3 sequence reads: CASNYDGTGGTEAFF. The CDR3 nucleotides read TGCGCCAGCAACTATGACGGGACAGGGGGTACTGAAGCTTTCTTT. The chain employs TRBV23-1 and TRBJ1-1; 11 bases agree with TRBD1. TRBV23-1 is marked as an open reading frame, function uncertain. The CDR3 is 15 residues long. After removal of 7 bases from V and 5 bases from J, the junction contained 9 bases not matched to a gene.